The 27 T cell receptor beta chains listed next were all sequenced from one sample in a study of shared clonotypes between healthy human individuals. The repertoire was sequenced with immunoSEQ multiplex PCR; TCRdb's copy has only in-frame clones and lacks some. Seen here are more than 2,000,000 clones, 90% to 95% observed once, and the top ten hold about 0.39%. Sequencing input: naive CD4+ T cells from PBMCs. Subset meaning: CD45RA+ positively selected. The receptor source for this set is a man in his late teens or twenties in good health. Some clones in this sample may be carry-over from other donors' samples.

The CDR3 spells CASSFPQGQDGNTIYF. CDR3 sequence (DNA): TGTGCCAGCAGTTTTCCCCAGGGCCAGGATGGAAACACCATATATTTT. J is TRBJ1-3 and V is TRBV28; possibly TRBD1 for D (5 bases). This CDR3 contains 16 residues. Germline V gene sequence: CDR1 MDHEN, CDR2 SYDVKM. Trimming removed 3 bases from V and 3 bases from J, with 15 bases in between.

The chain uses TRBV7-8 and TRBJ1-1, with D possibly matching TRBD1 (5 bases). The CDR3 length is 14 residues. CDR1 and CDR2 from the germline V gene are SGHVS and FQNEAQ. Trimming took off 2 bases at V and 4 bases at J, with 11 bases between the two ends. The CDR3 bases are TGTGCCAGCAGCTTATATGGGGGTATCACTGAAGCTTTCTTT. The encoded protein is CASSLYGGITEAFF.

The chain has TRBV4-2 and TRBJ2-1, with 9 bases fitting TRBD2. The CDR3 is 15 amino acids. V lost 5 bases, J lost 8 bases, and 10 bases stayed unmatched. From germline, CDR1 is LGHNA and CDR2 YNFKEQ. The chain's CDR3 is CASSGTSILMDEQFF. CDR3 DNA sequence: TGTGCCAGCAGCGGGACTAGCATTCTCATGGATGAGCAGTTCTTC.

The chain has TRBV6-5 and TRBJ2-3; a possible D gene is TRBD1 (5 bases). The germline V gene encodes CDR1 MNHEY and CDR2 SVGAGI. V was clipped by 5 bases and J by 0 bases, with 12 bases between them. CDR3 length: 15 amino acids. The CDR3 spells CASSTTAPSTDTQYF. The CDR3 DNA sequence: TGTGCCAGCAGTACGACAGCCCCTAGCACAGATACGCAGTATTTT.

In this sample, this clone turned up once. CDR3: CASSRTSGTNNEQFF. For the CDR3, the DNA is TGTGCCAGCAGCCGGACTAGCGGGACCAACAATGAGCAGTTCTTC. The rearrangement uses TRBV7-2 and TRBJ2-1, with 12 bases aligning to TRBD2. From germline, CDR1 is SGHTA and CDR2 FQGNSA. V lost 5 bases and J lost 5; bases outside the gene matches: 4. The CDR3 consists of 15 residues.

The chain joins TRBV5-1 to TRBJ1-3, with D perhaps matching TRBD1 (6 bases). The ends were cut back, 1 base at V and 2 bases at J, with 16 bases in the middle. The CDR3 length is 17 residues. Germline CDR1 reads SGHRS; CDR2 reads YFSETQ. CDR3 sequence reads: CASSLLLVGGPGNTIYF. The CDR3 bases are TGCGCCAGCAGCTTGTTGCTGGTTGGGGGGCCTGGAAACACCATATATTTT.

CDR3 coding DNA: TGTGCCAGCAGCTCTCCAGGGGGCTCCTACAATGAGCAGTTCTTC. This translates into CASSSPGGSYNEQFF. The chain is built from TRBV7-3 and TRBJ2-1, with 7 positions matching TRBD1. The CDR3 has 15 residues. Looked up from germline, CDR1 is SGHTA and CDR2 is FQGTGA. V gave up 4 bases and J gave up 0 bases; unmatched junction bases: 3.

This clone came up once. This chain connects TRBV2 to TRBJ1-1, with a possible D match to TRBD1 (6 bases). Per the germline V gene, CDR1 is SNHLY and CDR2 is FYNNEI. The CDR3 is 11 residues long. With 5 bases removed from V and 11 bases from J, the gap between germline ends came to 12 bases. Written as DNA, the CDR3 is TGTGCCAGCAGTTCACAGGGCTTCGCTTTCTTT. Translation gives CASSSQGFAFF. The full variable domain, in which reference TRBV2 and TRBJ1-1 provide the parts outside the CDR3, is EPEVTQTPSHQVTQMGQEVILRCVPISNHLYFYWYRQILGQKVEFLVSFYNNEISEKSEIFDDQFSVERPDGSNFTLKIRSTKLEDSAMYFCASSSQGFAFFGQGTRLTVV.

The CDR3 sequence is CASRQGADTDTQYF. The CDR3, as DNA: TGTGCCAGCAGACAGGGGGCTGACACAGATACGCAGTATTTT. This sequence joins TRBV6-1 and TRBJ2-3; TRBD1 agrees at 9 bases. The CDR3 covers 14 residues. V dropped 6 bases and J dropped 2; count of bases not matched to a gene: 3. The germline gives CDR1 MNHNS, CDR2 SASEGT.

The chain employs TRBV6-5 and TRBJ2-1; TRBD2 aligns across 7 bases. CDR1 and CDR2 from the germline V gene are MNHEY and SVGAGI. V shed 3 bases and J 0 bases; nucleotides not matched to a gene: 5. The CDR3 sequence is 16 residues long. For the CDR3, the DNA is TGTGCCAGCAGTTATAGGTGGGAGGGCTCCTACAATGAGCAGTTCTTC. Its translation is CASSYRWEGSYNEQFF.

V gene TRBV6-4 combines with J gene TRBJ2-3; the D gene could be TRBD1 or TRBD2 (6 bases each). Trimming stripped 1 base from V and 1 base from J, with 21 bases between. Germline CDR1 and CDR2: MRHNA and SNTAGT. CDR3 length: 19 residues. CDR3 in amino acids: CASSDCWTEGGMGTDTQYF. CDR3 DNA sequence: TGTGCCAGCAGTGACTGCTGGACCGAGGGGGGAATGGGCACAGATACGCAGTATTTT.

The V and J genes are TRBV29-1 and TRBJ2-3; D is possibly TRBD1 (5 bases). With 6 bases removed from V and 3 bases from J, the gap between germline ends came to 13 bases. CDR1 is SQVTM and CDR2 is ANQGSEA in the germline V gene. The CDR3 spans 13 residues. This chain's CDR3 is CSVLMAGTDTQYF. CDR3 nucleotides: TGCAGCGTACTCATGGCAGGGACAGATACGCAGTATTTT.

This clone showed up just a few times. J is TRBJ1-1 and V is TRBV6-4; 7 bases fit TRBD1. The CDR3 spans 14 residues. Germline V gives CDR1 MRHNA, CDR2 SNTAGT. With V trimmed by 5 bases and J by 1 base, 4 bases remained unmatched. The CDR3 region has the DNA TGTGCCAGCAGTCCCGGGACAGAGAACACTGAAGCTTTCTTT. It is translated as CASSPGTENTEAFF.

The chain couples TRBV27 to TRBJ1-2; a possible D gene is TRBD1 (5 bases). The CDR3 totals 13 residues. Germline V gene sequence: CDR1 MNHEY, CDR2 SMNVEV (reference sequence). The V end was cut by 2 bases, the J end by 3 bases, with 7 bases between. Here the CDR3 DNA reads TGTGCCAGCAGTTTAGTGGGGGACTATGGCTACACCTTC. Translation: CASSLVGDYGYTF.

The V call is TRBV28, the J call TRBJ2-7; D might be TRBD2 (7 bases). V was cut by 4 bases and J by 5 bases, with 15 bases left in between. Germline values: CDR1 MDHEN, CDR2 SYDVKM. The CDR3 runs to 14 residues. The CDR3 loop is CASSSAGQRDEQYF. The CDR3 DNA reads TGTGCCAGCAGTTCAGCGGGACAAAGGGACGAGCAGTACTTC.

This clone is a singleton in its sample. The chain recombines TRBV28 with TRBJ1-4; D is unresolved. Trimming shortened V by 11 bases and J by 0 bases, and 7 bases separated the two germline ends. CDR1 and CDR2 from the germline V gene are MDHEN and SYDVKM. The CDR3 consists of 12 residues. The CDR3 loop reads CAAQATNEKLFF. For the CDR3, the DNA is TGTGCCGCCCAGGCAACTAATGAAAAACTGTTTTTT.

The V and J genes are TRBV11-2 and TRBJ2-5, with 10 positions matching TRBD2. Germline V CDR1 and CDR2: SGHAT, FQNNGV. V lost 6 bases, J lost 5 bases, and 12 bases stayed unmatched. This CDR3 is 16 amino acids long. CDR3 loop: CASSPNSGRFGETQYF. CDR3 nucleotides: TGTGCCAGCAGTCCAAATAGCGGGAGGTTCGGCGAGACCCAGTACTTC.

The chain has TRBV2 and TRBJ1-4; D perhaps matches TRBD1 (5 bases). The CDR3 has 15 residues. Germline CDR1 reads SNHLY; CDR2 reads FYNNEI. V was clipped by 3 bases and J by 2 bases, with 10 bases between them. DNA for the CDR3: TGTGCCAGCAGTGACAGGGCCGGCACTAATGAAAAACTGTTTTTT. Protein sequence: CASSDRAGTNEKLFF.

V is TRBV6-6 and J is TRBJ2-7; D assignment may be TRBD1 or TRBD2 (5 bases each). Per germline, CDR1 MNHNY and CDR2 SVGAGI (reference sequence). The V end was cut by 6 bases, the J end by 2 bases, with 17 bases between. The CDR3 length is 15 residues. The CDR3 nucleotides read TGTGCCAGCAGCGAGGGGTGGGGGACGGCCTACGAGCAGTACTTC. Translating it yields CASSEGWGTAYEQYF.

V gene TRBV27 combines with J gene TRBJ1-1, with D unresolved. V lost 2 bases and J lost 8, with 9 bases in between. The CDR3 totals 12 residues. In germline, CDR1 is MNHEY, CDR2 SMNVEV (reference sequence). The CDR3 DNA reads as TGTGCCAGCAGTTTACCGCGCTTCGAAGCTTTCTTT. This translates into CASSLPRFEAFF.

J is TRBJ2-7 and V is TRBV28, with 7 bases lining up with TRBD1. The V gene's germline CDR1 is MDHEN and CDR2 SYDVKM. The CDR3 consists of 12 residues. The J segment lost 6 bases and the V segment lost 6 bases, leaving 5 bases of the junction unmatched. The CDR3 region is CASRTGVREQYF. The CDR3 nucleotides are TGTGCCAGCAGAACAGGGGTTCGCGAGCAGTACTTC. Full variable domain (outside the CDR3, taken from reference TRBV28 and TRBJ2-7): DVKVTQSSRYLVKRTGEKVFLECVQDMDHENMFWYRQDPGLGLRLIYFSYDVKMKEKGDIPEGYSVSREKKERFSLILESASTNQTSMYLCASRTGVREQYFGPGTRLTVT.

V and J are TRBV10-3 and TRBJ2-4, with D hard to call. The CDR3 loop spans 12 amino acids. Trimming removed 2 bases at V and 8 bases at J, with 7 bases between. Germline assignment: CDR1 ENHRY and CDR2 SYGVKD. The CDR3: CAISEASDIQYF. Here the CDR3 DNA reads TGTGCCATCAGTGAGGCATCGGACATTCAGTACTTC.

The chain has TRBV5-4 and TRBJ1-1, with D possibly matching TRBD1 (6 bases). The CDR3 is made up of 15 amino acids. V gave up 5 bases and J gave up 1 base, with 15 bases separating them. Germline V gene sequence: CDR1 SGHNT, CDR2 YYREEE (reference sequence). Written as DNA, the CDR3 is TGTGCCAGCAGTACCGCAGGGGCCAAGAACACTGAAGCTTTCTTT. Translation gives CASSTAGAKNTEAFF.

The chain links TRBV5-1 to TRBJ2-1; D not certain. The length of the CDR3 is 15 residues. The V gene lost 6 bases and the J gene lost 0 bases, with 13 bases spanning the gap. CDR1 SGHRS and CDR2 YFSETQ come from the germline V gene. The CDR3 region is CASNEHISSYNEQFF. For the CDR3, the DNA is TGCGCCAGCAACGAACACATTTCCTCCTACAATGAGCAGTTCTTC.

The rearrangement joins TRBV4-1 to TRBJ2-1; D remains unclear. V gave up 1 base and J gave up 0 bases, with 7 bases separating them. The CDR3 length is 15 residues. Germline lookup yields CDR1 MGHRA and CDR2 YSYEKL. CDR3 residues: CASSQVWSSYNEQFF. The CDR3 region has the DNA TGCGCCAGCAGCCAAGTTTGGAGCTCCTACAATGAGCAGTTCTTC.

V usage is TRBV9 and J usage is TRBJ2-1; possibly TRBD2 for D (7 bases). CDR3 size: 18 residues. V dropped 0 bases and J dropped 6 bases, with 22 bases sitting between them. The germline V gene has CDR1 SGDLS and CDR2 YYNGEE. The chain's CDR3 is CASSVASVGGRLGNEQFF. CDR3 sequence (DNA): TGTGCCAGCAGCGTAGCTAGTGTCGGGGGGCGGTTGGGCAATGAGCAGTTCTTC.

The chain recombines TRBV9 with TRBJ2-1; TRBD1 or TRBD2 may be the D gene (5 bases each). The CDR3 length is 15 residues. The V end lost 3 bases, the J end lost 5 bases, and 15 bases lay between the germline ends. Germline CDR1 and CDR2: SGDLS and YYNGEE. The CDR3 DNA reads TGTGCCAGCAGCGATCTCAGGGACGAAGACAATGAGCAGTTCTTC. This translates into CASSDLRDEDNEQFF.